These 24 T cell receptor beta chains originate from one sample sequenced in a study of PD-1 blockade in classical Hodgkin lymphoma. Sequencing used immunoSEQ multiplex PCR; TCRdb keeps in-frame clones, though not all of them. The sample has over 85,000 clones; 85% to 95% are singletons. Time point of the sample: cycle 4 day 1 (C4D1), after around six weeks of nivolumab. Relapses following autologous stem cell transplantation were seen in all patients, with brentuximab vedotin exposure varying. The sequences come from peripheral blood mononuclear cells (PBMCs), collected before the fourth cycle of nivolumab. Source of these receptors: a human donor with classical Hodgkin lymphoma.

This clone has just one count. The CDR3 DNA reads TGTGCCAGCAGCCCCGTAGCCAGTTTCTCCGGGGAGCTGTTTTTT. This gives the protein CASSPVASFSGELFF. The J gene is TRBJ2-2, the V gene TRBV4-2; D remains ambiguous. This CDR3 comprises 15 residues. V lost 4 bases to trimming and J lost 6 bases, with 15 bases between them. Germline CDR1 reads LGHNA; CDR2 reads YNFKEQ.

The chain is built from TRBV5-6 and TRBJ1-2; the match to TRBD1 covers 9 bases. The CDR3 loop spans 15 amino acids. V shed 4 bases and J 0 bases; nucleotides not matched to a gene: 4. Germline V gives CDR1 SGHDT, CDR2 YYEEEE. The CDR3 DNA follows: TGTGCCAGCAGCCTACAGGGGGCGGCTAACTATGGCTACACCTTC. Its translation is CASSLQGAANYGYTF.

V and J are TRBV28 and TRBJ1-2; D might be TRBD1 (5 bases). V lost 7 bases and J 4 bases, leaving 16 bases between the germline ends. CDR3 length: 14 residues. Per germline, CDR1 MDHEN and CDR2 SYDVKM. The CDR3 loop is CASTIPGGIYGYTF. Written as DNA, the CDR3 is TGTGCCAGCACAATCCCCGGGGGGATCTATGGCTACACCTTC.

This clone has just one count. This sequence joins TRBV28 and TRBJ1-5; D call uncertain. Germline CDR1 is MDHEN and CDR2 is SYDVKM. Trimming pared 10 bases from V and 1 base from J, leaving 17 bases between. CDR3 length: 15 amino acids. This chain's CDR3 is CATTFIDGSNQPQHF. CDR3 bases: TGTGCCACCACGTTCATAGACGGAAGCAATCAGCCCCAGCATTTT.

The chain uses TRBV7-9 and TRBJ2-5; the match to TRBD2 covers 13 bases. The junction had 1 base not matched to a gene; V was cut back by 0 bases and J by 3 bases. The germline gives CDR1 SEHNR, CDR2 FQNEAQ (reference sequence). This CDR3 region has 16 residues. Written as DNA, the CDR3 is TGTGCCAGCAGCTTAGCAGGACTAGCGGGAGAAGAGACCCAGTACTTC. Residues: CASSLAGLAGEETQYF.

This clone was picked up a small number of times. The chain employs TRBV20-1 and TRBJ1-2; the D is unclear. Germline-derived CDR1 and CDR2 are DFQATT and SNEGSKA (reference sequence). The V end lost 5 bases, the J end lost 8 bases, and 12 bases lay between the germline ends. The CDR3 spans 11 residues. The CDR3 region is CSALLARGYTF. The CDR3 DNA reads as TGCAGTGCTCTTCTGGCAAGGGGCTACACCTTC.

V is TRBV7-9 and J is TRBJ2-7; 8 positions agree with TRBD2. The germline gives CDR1 SEHNR, CDR2 FQNEAQ (reference sequence). The CDR3 extends over 13 amino acids. Trimming at V came to 5 bases and at J to 4 bases, leaving 4 bases not matched to a gene. The DNA for the CDR3 is TGTGCCAGCAGCGGACAGCGGGGGTACGAGCAGTACTTC. Amino acid sequence: CASSGQRGYEQYF.

On this clone itself: Other DNA sequences from this sample encode an identical CDR3 as well. This chain uses TRBV30 with TRBJ1-5; maybe TRBD1 (6 bases). CDR1 is GTSNPN and CDR2 is SVGIG in the germline V gene (reference sequence). The ends were cut back, 0 bases at V and 7 bases at J, with 10 bases in the middle. This CDR3 has 13 amino acids. This CDR3 is CAWSVGGDQPQHF. The CDR3 DNA follows: TGTGCCTGGAGTGTAGGGGGGGACCAGCCCCAGCATTTT.

The chain employs TRBV19 and TRBJ2-3, with 10 positions matching TRBD2. J lost 4 bases, V lost 2 bases, and 3 bases had no gene match. CDR1 LNHDA and CDR2 SQIVND come from the germline V gene (reference sequence). CDR3 length: 15 amino acids. The CDR3 DNA is TGTGCCAGTAGTATAATAGCGGGAGGCTCAGATACGCAGTATTTT. This gives the protein CASSIIAGGSDTQYF.

The chain is built from TRBV14 and TRBJ2-7; D tentatively fits TRBD1 or TRBD2 (6 bases each). The V gene's germline CDR1 is SGHDN and CDR2 FVKESK. V was clipped by 0 bases and J by 4 bases, with 10 bases between them. The CDR3 runs 14 residues. CDR3 coding DNA: TGTGCCAGCAGCCAAGAAACAGGGAGGTACGAGCAGTACTTC. Protein sequence: CASSQETGRYEQYF.

The CDR3, as DNA: TGTGCCAGCAGCCCGCCACTAAAATACGAGCAGTACTTC. It specifies CASSPPLKYEQYF. The chain uses TRBV7-9 and TRBJ2-7; D gene ambiguous. This CDR3 comprises 13 residues. Trimming shortened V by 5 bases and J by 4 bases, and 12 bases separated the two germline ends. Germline V gene sequence: CDR1 SEHNR, CDR2 FQNEAQ (reference sequence).

The V gene is TRBV10-3, the J gene TRBJ2-5; D is perhaps TRBD1 (6 bases). V was cut by 5 bases and J by 0 bases, with 10 bases left in between. Germline-derived CDR1 and CDR2 are ENHRY and SYGVKD. This CDR3 contains 14 residues. CDR3 in DNA: TGTGCCATCAGTCCTGGACAGTACCAAGAGACCCAGTACTTC. This codes for CAISPGQYQETQYF.

The rearrangement links TRBV12-5 to TRBJ2-3, with D unclear. The CDR3 consists of 14 residues. Germline V gene lookup returns CDR1 LGHNT and CDR2 FRNRAP. V was trimmed by 6 bases and J by 0 bases, leaving 10 bases between them. CDR3 bases: TGTGCTAGTGGCGGCCCCCATAGCACAGATACGCAGTATTTT. Protein: CASGGPHSTDTQYF.

Only one count was recorded for this clone. This chain connects TRBV6-1 to TRBJ1-2; TRBD1 might be the D (6 bases). Germline CDR1 reads MNHNS; CDR2 reads SASEGT. The CDR3 covers 18 residues. V shed 2 bases and J shed 4 bases, with 23 bases lying between them. This chain's CDR3 is CASSEYRGRTAERYGYTF. CDR3 coding DNA: TGTGCCAGCAGTGAATATCGAGGGAGGACAGCGGAACGCTATGGCTACACCTTC.

CDR3 loop: CASSVRQGPYGYTF. The CDR3 DNA reads TGTGCCAGCAGTGTAAGACAGGGTCCCTATGGCTACACCTTC. The V call is TRBV6-1, the J call TRBJ1-2; TRBD1 aligns across 7 bases. The J segment lost 4 bases and the V segment lost 4 bases, leaving 6 bases of the junction unmatched. CDR3 length equals 14 residues. Germline loops: CDR1 MNHNS, CDR2 SASEGT.

The rearrangement links TRBV11-2 to TRBJ1-3; no definite D call. V lost 1 base and J lost 2, with 9 bases in between. CDR1 and CDR2 (germline): SGHAT, FQNNGV. The length of the CDR3 is 15 residues. For the CDR3, the DNA is TGTGCCAGCAGCTTAGGATTCGGGCCTGGAAACACCATATATTTT. It specifies CASSLGFGPGNTIYF.

The V call is TRBV4-1, the J call TRBJ2-5; 10 positions match TRBD2. After removal of 7 bases from V and 5 bases from J, the junction contained 10 bases not matched to a gene. Germline V lookup: CDR1 MGHRA, CDR2 YSYEKL. This CDR3 region has 15 residues. The CDR3 region is CASTLLAGSMETQYF. The CDR3 DNA reads as TGCGCCAGCACCTTACTAGCGGGAAGTATGGAGACCCAGTACTTC.

This sequence joins TRBV18 and TRBJ1-3; D might be TRBD1 (6 bases). This CDR3 is 16 amino acids long. V lost 2 bases and J lost 0, with 11 bases in between. The germline CDR1 and CDR2 sequences are KGHSH and LQKENI. The CDR3 DNA follows: TGTGCCAGCTCACCAGTCGCGGACAGCTCTGGAAACACCATATATTTT. Translating it yields CASSPVADSSGNTIYF.

The chain recombines TRBV7-9 with TRBJ1-4; D remains unclear. CDR3 length: 14 amino acids. Trimming stripped 5 bases from V and 8 bases from J, with 15 bases between. Germline CDR1 is SEHNR and CDR2 is FQNEAQ (reference sequence). CDR3 region: CASSPEVDWEKLFF. The CDR3 DNA follows: TGTGCCAGCAGCCCTGAGGTGGATTGGGAAAAACTGTTTTTT.

V usage is TRBV4-1 and J usage is TRBJ2-1, with 16 bases that match TRBD2. The CDR3 is 19 amino acids. Germline V gene data show CDR1 as MGHRA and CDR2 as YSYEKL. Germline trimming cut 2 bases from V and 9 bases from J; bases unmatched to any gene: 13. CDR3 coding DNA: TGCGCCAGCAGCCAACCAATCGGGACTAGCGGGAGGGGAGGCCGTGAGCAGTTCTTC. It codes for CASSQPIGTSGRGGREQFF.

This chain joins TRBV5-1 and TRBJ2-2; D possibly corresponds to TRBD1 (6 bases). The CDR3 has 13 amino acids. V dropped 1 base and J dropped 6 bases, with 7 bases sitting between them. Germline CDR1 reads SGHRS; CDR2 reads YFSETQ. As DNA, the CDR3 is TGCGCCAGCAGCTTGACAGGGTCCGGGGAGCTGTTTTTT. It translates to CASSLTGSGELFF.

The chain links TRBV9 to TRBJ1-3; D call uncertain. V lost 3 bases and J 0 bases, leaving 13 bases between the germline ends. This CDR3 has 16 amino acids. Germline V lookup: CDR1 SGDLS, CDR2 YYNGEE. The CDR3 protein is CASSAKTRSSGNTIYF. CDR3 coding DNA: TGTGCCAGCAGCGCTAAGACTCGGAGCTCTGGAAACACCATATATTTT.

This CDR3 reads CASSSLSGNTDTQYF. The CDR3, as DNA: TGTGCCAGCAGTAGCTTAAGCGGGAACACAGATACGCAGTATTTT. This chain links TRBV28 with TRBJ2-3, with 7 bases lining up with TRBD2. The CDR3 is 15 amino acids. Germline V CDR1 and CDR2: MDHEN, SYDVKM. J lost 2 bases, V lost 5 bases, and 7 bases had no gene match.

This chain joins TRBV19 and TRBJ2-7, with D possibly called TRBD1 or TRBD2 (5 bases each). CDR1 LNHDA and CDR2 SQIVND come from the germline V gene (reference sequence). This CDR3 has 15 residues. The V gene lost 7 bases and the J gene lost 0 bases, with 16 bases spanning the gap. CDR3 coding DNA: TGTGCCAGTACCGCTGGGGGATCGGGCTCCTACGAGCAGTACTTC. This translates into CASTAGGSGSYEQYF.